This T cell receptor (beta chain) was recovered during a study of blood T cell repertoires in COVID-19 (dated by TCRdb to 2020 to 2022). In terms of the full investigation: The collaborator samples originated in the United States, Italy and Spain and spanned the acute and convalescent phases of COVID-19. Where available, HLA class I and class II types were taken from metadata supplied by the sample provider and were not determined by assay-based typing. The prospective study material was composed of cDNA or gDNA derived from T cells, B-cell-depleted T cells, or PBMCs. Samples came from the ongoing ImmuneRACE study (first 160 participants) plus 1,254 subjects from 6 global collaborators. Deeply sampled blood TCRbeta repertoires from subjects exposed to, actively infected with, or recovered from COVID-19 were included in the dataset. The repertoires were released in a freely available public database meant as a resource for research on the immune response to SARS-CoV-2. Sample metadata almost always included a de-identified subject ID, COVID-19 status, age in years and sex. Study-level results and caveats: Clinical and demographic metadata were provided uncurated, with the amount varying by source and participant.

The collaborating institutions used their own protocols to collect whole blood in K2EDTA tubes. Collaborator samples were shipped for TCRbeta analysis as frozen whole blood, isolated PBMCs, or DNA extracted from either sample type. TCRbeta CDR3 regions were amplified from genomic DNA by means of the immunoSEQ Assay, a bias-controlled multiplex PCR. The study's processing was this. The number of nucleated cells in each sample was estimated by amplification of reference gene primers within the assay. To quantify the absolute abundance of each unique TCRbeta CDR3 rearrangement, sequence reads were collapsed and filtered. For each sample, productive Simpson clonality was calculated as the square root of Simpson's diversity index across productive rearrangements. TCRdb took over this immuneACCESS table, retaining in-frame rearrangements with V and J assigned. Such tables are incomplete; in checked studies, under half of the missing clones stem from an unresolved V gene, and the remainder is unexplained. V, J and clone size are taken as reported in that table, and D and trimming were inferred from the DNA itself. The sample has 100,000 or so clones on record, around four fifths of them singletons. 4.5% of the sample comes from the top ten.

Including cysteine and phenylalanine, the CDR3 has 16 amino acids. Only the CDR3 part of the read is kept: 48 bases, read in frame from the first base. Trimming takes 4 bases off V and 0 bases off J; junction bases not matched to a gene: 6. CDR1 LGHDT and CDR2 YNNKEL are derived from the germline V gene (reference sequence). Worth noting for this clone: Its target antigen remains unknown. No much larger clone is present one base from it, and per-base qualities are unavailable.

Material: peripheral blood. The chain is assembled from TRBV3-1 (or the pseudogene TRBV3-2) and TRBJ1-5, with 7 junctional bases fitting TRBD1. The source of this sequence is a human donor in a cohort sampled during active COVID-19. The CDR3 reads as follows: CASSLGTVNSNQPQHF. DNA sequence: TGTGCCAGCAGCCTCGGGACAGTCAATAGCAATCAGCCCCAGCATTTT.